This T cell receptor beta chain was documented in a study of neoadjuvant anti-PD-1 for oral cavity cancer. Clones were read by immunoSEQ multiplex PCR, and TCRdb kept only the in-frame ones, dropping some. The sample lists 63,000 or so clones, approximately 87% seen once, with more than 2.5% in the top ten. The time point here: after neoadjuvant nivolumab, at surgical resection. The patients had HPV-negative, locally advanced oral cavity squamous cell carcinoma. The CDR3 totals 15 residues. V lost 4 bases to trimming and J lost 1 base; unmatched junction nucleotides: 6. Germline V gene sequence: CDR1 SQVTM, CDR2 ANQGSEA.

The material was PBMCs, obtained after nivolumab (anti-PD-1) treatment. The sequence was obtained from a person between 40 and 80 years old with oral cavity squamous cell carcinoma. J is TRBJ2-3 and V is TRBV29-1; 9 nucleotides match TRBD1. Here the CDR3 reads CSVAVGQGRTDTQYF. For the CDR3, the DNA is TGCAGCGTTGCGGTAGGACAGGGGCGCACAGATACGCAGTATTTT.